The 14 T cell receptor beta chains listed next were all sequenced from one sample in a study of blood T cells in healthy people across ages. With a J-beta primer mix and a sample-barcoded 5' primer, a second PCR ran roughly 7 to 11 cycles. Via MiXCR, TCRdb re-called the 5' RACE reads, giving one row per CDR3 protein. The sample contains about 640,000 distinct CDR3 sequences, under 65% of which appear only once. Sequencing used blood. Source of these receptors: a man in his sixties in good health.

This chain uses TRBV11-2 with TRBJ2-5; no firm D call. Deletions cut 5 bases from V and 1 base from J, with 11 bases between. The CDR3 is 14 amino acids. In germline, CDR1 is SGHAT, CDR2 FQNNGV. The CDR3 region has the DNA TGTGCCAGCAGCCCCGACGGCCGCCAAGAGACCCAGTACTTC. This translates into CASSPDGRQETQYF.

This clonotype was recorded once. As DNA, the CDR3 is TGTGCCAGCAGCCAACCCTTGGGACAGGCGGTCTACGAGCAGTACTTC. Protein: CASSQPLGQAVYEQYF. The chain is built from TRBV4-2 and TRBJ2-7; 8 bases are a match to TRBD1. The V segment lost 2 bases and the J segment 3 bases; nucleotides outside the gene matches: 9. CDR1 and CDR2 from the germline V gene are LGHNA and YNFKEQ. The length of the CDR3 is 16 residues.

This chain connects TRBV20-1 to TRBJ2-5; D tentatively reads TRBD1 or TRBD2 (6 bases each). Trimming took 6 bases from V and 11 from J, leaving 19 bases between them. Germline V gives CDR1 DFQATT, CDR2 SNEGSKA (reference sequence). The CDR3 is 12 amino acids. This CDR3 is CSAPTPRGEQYF. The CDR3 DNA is TGCAGTGCCCCAACCCCGAGGGGGGAGCAGTACTTC.

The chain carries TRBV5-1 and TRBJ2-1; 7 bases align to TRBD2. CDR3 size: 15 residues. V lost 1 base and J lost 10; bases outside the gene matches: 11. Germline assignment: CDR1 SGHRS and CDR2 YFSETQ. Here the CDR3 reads CASSLREGPSQEQFF. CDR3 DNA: TGCGCCAGCAGCTTGAGGGAGGGCCCATCGCAGGAGCAGTTCTTC.

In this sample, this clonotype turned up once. CDR3 bases: TGCGCCAGCAGCTTGGGAAGGACAAGCAATCAGCCCCAGCATTTT. Translating gives CASSLGRTSNQPQHF. The genes are TRBV5-1 and TRBJ1-5; D is perhaps TRBD1 (5 bases). The V and J ends lost 0 bases and 1 base respectively, with 8 bases between them. This CDR3 region has 15 residues. Germline CDR1 SGHRS, CDR2 YFSETQ.

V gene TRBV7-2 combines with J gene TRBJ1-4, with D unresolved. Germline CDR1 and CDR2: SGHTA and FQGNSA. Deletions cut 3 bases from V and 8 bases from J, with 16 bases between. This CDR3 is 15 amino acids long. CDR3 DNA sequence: TGTGCCAGCAGCTTCCGTTCAGCAATGGGAGAAAAACTGTTTTTT. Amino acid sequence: CASSFRSAMGEKLFF.

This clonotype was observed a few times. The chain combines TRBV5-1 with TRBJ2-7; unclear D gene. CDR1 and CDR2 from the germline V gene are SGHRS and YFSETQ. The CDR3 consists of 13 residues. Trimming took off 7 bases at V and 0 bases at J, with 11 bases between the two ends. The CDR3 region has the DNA TGCGCCAGCCGTGACACGAGCTCCTACGAGCAGTACTTC. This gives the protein CASRDTSSYEQYF. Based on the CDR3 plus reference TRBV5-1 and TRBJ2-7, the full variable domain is KAGVTQTPRYLIKTRGQQVTLSCSPISGHRSVSWYQQTPGQGLQFLFEYFSETQRNKGNFPGRFSGRQFSNSRSEMNVSTLELGDSALYLCASRDTSSYEQYFGPGTRLTVT.

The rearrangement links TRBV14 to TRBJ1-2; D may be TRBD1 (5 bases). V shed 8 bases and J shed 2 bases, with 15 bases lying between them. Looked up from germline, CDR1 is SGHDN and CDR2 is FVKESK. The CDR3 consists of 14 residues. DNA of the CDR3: TGTGCCAGCTCCGACAGCCTGACAAACTATGGCTACACCTTC. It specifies CASSDSLTNYGYTF.

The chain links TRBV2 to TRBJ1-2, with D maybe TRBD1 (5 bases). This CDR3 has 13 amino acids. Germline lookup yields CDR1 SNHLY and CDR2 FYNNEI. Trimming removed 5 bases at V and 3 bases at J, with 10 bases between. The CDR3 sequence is CASSPRGDYGYTF. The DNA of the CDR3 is TGTGCCAGCAGTCCGCGAGGGGACTATGGCTACACCTTC.

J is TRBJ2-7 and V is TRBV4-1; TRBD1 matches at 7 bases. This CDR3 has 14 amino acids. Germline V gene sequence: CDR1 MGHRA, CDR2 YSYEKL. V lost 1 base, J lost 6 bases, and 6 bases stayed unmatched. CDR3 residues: CASSQVTGVFEQYF. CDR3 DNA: TGCGCCAGCAGCCAAGTTACAGGGGTTTTCGAGCAGTACTTC.

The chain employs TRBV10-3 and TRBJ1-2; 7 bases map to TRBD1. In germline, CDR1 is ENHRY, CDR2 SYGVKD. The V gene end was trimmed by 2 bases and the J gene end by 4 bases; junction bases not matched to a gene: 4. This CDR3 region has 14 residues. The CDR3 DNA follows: TGTGCCATCAGTGAGACTACAGGGGCCTATGGCTACACCTTC. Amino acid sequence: CAISETTGAYGYTF.

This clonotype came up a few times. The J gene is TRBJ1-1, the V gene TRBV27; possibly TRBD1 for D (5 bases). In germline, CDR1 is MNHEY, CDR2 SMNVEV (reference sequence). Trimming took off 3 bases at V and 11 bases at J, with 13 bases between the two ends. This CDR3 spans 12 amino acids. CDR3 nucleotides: TGTGCCAGCAGTTTTTATGGGGGGGGGGCTTTCTTT. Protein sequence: CASSFYGGGAFF.

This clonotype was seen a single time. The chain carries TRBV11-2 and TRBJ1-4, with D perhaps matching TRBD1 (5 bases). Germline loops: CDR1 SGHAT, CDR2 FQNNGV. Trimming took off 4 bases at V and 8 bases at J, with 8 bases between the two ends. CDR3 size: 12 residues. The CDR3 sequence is CASSSTEEKLFF. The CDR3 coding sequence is TGTGCCAGCAGCTCGACAGAGGAAAAACTGTTTTTT.

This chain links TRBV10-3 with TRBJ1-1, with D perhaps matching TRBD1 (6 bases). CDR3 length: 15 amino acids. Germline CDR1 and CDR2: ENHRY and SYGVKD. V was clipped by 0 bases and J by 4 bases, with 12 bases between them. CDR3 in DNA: TGTGCCATCAGTGAGTCGGATGGGGGGCTCACTGAAGCTTTCTTT. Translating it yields CAISESDGGLTEAFF.